This record looks at one T cell receptor beta chain sequence and its context. Its antigen remains unidentified. The record originates from a study of beta chain features in type 1 diabetes. Findings and caveats of the study: More deletions and fewer insertions at VDJ junctions were seen in type 1 diabetes patients. For patients and controls alike, PCR might favor shorter templates to the same degree. Among patients with Type 1 diabetes, TCRB CDR3s were moderately but significantly shorter in every one of the four CD4+ subsets. An over-representation of cells with high TCR expression could result from cDNA sequencing.

Every isolated RNA sample was fully reverse transcribed, so sequencing captured expressed TCRB transcripts. TCRdb keeps only in-frame clones here, not all; method: immunoSEQ multiplex PCR. The sample lists around 650,000 clones, around 12% occurring once. The CDR3 consists of 15 residues. V was pared by 0 bases and J by 3 bases, with 10 bases between. The germline gives CDR1 SGDLS, CDR2 YYNGEE. The source of this sequence is a man aged 25 to 45 with type 1 diabetes. The V call is TRBV9, the J call TRBJ1-3; D remains unclear. Sequenced input: naive CD4+ T cells from blood. The CDR3 reads CASSVGPSRGNTIYF. The CDR3 DNA sequence: TGTGCCAGCAGCGTAGGTCCGAGTCGTGGAAACACCATATATTTT.